This TCR beta chain was recorded in a study of blood T cell repertoires in COVID-19. Looking at the study overall: Acute and convalescent COVID-19 specimens originated in the United States, Italy and Spain. The cDNA or gDNA used as material had been derived from T cells, B-cell-depleted T cells, or PBMCs.

The CDR3 covers 14 residues. Trimming at V came to 0 bases and at J to 6 bases, leaving 2 bases not matched to a gene. Germline CDR1 SGHRS, CDR2 YFSETQ. Original data processing: From reference gene primer amplification, estimates of nucleated cell counts were derived. Using immunoSEQ multiplex PCR, the repertoire was profiled, and TCRdb retains in-frame clones only, with some absent. That table is the source of V, J and clone size, and D and trimming were worked out from the DNA. The sample shows approximately 290,000 clones, 75% to 90% of them seen only once. The gene calls are TRBV5-1 and TRBJ2-1, with 8 bases identical to TRBD1. This receptor was identified in a woman in her fifties or sixties with acute or convalescent COVID-19. The source material was peripheral blood. The CDR3 here is CASSLGGQGNEQFF. CDR3 coding DNA: TGCGCCAGCAGCTTGGGAGGACAGGGCAATGAGCAGTTCTTC.